In its sample, the clone carrying this T cell receptor (beta chain) was seen many times. How the authors handled the data: Estimated nucleated cell counts came from reference gene primer amplification. The method was immunoSEQ multiplex PCR; TCRdb's version includes in-frame clones alone and lacks a portion of them. That table supplies the V and J calls and clone size; D and trimming were determined from the DNA. The profile shows 250,000 to 350,000 clones, 89% of them singletons. The CDR3 is made up of 14 amino acids. CDR1 and CDR2 (germline): SGHRS, YFSETQ. Trimming cost V 4 bases and J 3 bases, with 14 bases left between them. This sample is part of a study of blood T cell repertoires in COVID-19. Study-wide context: Donors in the United States, Italy and Spain gave samples during acute or convalescent COVID-19. Nucleic acid was either cDNA or gDNA, and it came from T cells, B-cell-depleted T cells, or PBMCs.

The V gene is TRBV5-1, the J gene TRBJ2-7, with TRBD2 as a possible D gene (6 bases). This sequence originates from a man aged 18 to 30 who had recovered from COVID-19. The sequenced material came from peripheral blood. CDR3 sequence: CASSPVGGNYEQYF. The CDR3 DNA follows: TGCGCCAGCAGCCCGGTGGGGGGTAACTACGAGCAGTACTTC.